Sequencing of this T cell receptor beta chain was carried out in a study of CD8+CD57+ T cells in acquired aplastic anemia. Overall study context: DNA from sorted CD4+ and CD8+ cells averaged approximately 2.9 ug.

The CDR3 spans 14 residues. The V end was cut by 7 bases, the J end by 2 bases, with 14 bases between. Germline assignment: CDR1 MDHEN and CDR2 SYDVKM. Template material for TCR beta VDJ and CDR3 profiling consisted of genomic DNA. TCRdb re-called the reads through MiXCR, storing one row per CDR3 protein. In the table there are fewer than 200,000 distinct CDR3 sequences, roughly 50% of which are singletons. Flow cytometry had shown expanded CD8+CD57+ cells in the patients chosen for sequencing. Untreated patients provided the blood samples, with no therapy given before sampling. The clonotype originates from a human donor with aplastic anemia. What was sequenced was sorted CD4+, CD8+, or CD8+CD57+ T cells (not recorded which) from PBMCs. This chain connects TRBV28 to TRBJ1-1; TRBD1 might be the D (5 bases). DNA for the CDR3: TGTGCCAGCACCCCCGGGGGATTAAACACTGAAGCTTTCTTT. Translating gives CASTPGGLNTEAFF.